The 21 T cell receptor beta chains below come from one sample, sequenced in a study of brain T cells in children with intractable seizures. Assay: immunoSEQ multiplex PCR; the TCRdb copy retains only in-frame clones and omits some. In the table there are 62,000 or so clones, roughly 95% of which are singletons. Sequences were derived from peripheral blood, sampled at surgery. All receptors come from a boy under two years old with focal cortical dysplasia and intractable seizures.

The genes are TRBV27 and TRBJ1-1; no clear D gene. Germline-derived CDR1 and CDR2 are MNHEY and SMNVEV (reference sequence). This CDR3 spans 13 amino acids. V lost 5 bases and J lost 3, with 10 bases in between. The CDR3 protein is CASSHILDTEAFF. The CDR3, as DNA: TGTGCCAGCAGTCATATCCTGGACACTGAAGCTTTCTTT.

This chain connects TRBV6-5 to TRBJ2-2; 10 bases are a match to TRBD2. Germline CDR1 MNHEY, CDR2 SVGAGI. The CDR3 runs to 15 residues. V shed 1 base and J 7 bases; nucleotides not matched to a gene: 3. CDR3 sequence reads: CASSYWTSGNGELFF. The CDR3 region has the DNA TGTGCCAGCAGTTACTGGACTAGCGGCAACGGGGAGCTGTTTTTT.

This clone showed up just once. CDR3 bases: TGTGCCAGCAGCTTGTGGGTGGGGACCTGGGTGCAGTACTTC. Translated: CASSLWVGTWVQYF. V gene TRBV5-5 combines with J gene TRBJ2-7; TRBD1 or TRBD2 may be the D gene (5 bases each). Trimming shortened V by 1 base and J by 9 bases, and 17 bases separated the two germline ends. CDR3 length equals 14 residues. CDR1 and CDR2 (germline): SGHKS, YYEKEE (reference sequence).

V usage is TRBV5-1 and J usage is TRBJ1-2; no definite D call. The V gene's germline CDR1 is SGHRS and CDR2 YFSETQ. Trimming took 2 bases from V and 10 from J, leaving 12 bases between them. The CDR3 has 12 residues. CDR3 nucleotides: TGCGCCAGCAGCTTAAAGGCAGAAGACTACACCTTC. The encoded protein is CASSLKAEDYTF. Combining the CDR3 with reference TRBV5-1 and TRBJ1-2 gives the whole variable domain KAGVTQTPRYLIKTRGQQVTLSCSPISGHRSVSWYQQTPGQGLQFLFEYFSETQRNKGNFPGRFSGRQFSNSRSEMNVSTLELGDSALYLCASSLKAEDYTFGSGTRLTVV.

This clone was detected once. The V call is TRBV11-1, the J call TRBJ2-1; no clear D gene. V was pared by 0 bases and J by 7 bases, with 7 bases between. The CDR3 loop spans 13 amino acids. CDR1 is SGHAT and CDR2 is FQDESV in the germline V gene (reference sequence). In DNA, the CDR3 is TGTGCCAGCAGCTTAGCGGGGTGGAATGAGCAGTTCTTC. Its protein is CASSLAGWNEQFF. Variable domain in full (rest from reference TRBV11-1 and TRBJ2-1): EAEVAQSPRYKITEKSQAVAFWCDPISGHATLYWYRQILGQGPELLVQFQDESVVDDSQLPKDRFSAERLKGVDSTLKIQPAELGDSAMYLCASSLAGWNEQFFGPGTRLTVL.

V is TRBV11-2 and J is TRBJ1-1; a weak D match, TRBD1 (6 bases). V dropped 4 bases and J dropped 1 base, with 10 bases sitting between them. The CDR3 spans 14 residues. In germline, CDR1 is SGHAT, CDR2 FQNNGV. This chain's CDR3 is CASSSSDRNTEAFF. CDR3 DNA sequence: TGTGCCAGCAGCTCATCGGACAGGAACACTGAAGCTTTCTTT.

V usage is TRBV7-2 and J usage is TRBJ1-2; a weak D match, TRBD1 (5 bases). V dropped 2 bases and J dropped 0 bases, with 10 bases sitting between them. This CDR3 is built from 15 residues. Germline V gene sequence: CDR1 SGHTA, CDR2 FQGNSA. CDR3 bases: TGTGCCAGCAGCTTAAGTCAGGGCTCTAACTATGGCTACACCTTC. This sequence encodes CASSLSQGSNYGYTF. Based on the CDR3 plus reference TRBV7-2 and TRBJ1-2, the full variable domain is GAGVSQSPSNKVTEKGKDVELRCDPISGHTALYWYRQSLGQGLEFLIYFQGNSAPDKSGLPSDRFSAERTGGSVSTLTIQRTQQEDSAVYLCASSLSQGSNYGYTFGSGTRLTVV.

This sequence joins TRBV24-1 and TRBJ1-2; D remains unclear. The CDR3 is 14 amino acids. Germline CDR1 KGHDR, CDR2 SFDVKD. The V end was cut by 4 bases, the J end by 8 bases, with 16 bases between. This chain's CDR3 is CATSDTTGFGGYTF. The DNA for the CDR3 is TGTGCCACCAGTGACACGACGGGGTTCGGCGGCTACACCTTC.

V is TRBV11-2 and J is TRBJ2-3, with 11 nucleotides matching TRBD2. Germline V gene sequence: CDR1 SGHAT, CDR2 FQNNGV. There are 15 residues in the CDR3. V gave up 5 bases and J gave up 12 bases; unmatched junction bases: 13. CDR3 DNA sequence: TGTGCCAGCAGCCCACTACTAGCGGGGGTCTGGATCCAGTATTTT. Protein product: CASSPLLAGVWIQYF.

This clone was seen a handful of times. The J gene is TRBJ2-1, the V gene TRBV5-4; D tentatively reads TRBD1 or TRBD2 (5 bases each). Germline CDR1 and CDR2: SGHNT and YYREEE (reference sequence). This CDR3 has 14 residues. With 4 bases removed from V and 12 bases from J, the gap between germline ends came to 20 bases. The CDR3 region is CASSPGTNKIVQFF. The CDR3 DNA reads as TGTGCCAGCAGCCCGGGGACCAACAAAATTGTGCAGTTCTTC.

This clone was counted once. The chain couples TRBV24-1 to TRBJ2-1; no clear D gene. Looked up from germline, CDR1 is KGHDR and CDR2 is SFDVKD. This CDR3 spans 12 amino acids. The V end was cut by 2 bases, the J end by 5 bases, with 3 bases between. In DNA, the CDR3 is TGTGCCACCAGTGATTGGGACAATGAGCAGTTCTTC. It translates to CATSDWDNEQFF.

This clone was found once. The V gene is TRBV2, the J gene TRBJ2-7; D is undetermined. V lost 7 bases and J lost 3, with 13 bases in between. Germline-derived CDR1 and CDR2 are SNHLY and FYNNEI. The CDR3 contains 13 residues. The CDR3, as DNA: TGTGCCAGCAAGGACCCTCACTACTACGAGCAGTACTTC. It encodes CASKDPHYYEQYF.

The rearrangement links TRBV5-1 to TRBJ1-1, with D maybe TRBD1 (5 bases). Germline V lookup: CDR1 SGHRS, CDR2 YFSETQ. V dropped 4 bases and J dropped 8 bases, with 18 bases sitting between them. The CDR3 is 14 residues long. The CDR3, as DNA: TGCGCCAGCAGCCGACAGACAGAGGCAGTGGAAGCTTTCTTT. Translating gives CASSRQTEAVEAFF.

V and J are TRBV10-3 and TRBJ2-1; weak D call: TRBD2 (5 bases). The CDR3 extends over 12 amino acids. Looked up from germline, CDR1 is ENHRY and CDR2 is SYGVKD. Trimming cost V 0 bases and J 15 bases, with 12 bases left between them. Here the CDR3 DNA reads TGTGCCATCAGTGAGTCGGCTAGCAGGCTGTTCTTC. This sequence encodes CAISESASRLFF.

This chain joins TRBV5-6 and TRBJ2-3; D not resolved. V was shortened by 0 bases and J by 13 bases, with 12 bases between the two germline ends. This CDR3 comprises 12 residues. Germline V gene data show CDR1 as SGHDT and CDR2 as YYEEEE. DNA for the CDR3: TGTGCCAGCAGCTTGGCGGAGACCCGCGAGTATTTT. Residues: CASSLAETREYF.

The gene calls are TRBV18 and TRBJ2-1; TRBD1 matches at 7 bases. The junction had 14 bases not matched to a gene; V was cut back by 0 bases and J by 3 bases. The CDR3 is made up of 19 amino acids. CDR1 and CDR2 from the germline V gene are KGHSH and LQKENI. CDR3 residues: CASSPPRNTDRVYYNEQFF. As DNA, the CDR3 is TGTGCCAGCTCACCACCCAGGAACACCGACAGGGTGTACTACAATGAGCAGTTCTTC. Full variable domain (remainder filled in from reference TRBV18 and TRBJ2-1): NAGVMQNPRHLVRRRGQEARLRCSPMKGHSHVYWYRQLPEEGLKFMVYLQKENIIDESGMPKERFSAEFPKEGPSILRIQQVVRGDSAAYFCASSPPRNTDRVYYNEQFFGPGTRLTVL.

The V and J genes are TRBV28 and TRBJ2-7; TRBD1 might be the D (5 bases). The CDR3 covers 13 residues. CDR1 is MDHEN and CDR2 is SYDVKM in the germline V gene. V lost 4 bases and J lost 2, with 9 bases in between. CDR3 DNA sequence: TGTGCCAGCAGTTGGGGCCCTACCTACGAGCAGTACTTC. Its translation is CASSWGPTYEQYF.

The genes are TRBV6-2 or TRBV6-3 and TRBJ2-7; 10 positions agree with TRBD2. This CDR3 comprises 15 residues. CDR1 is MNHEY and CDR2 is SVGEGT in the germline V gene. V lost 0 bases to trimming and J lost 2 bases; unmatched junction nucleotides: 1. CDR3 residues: CASSYSLAGPYEQYF. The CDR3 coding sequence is TGTGCCAGCAGTTACTCACTAGCGGGACCCTACGAGCAGTACTTC.

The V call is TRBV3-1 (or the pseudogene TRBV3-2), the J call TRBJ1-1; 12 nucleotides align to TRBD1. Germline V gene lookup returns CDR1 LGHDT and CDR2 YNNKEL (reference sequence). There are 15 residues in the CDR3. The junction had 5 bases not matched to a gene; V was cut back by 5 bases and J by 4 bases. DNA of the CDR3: TGTGCCAGCAGCACGGGACAGGGGGCTCCCACTGAAGCTTTCTTT. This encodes CASSTGQGAPTEAFF.

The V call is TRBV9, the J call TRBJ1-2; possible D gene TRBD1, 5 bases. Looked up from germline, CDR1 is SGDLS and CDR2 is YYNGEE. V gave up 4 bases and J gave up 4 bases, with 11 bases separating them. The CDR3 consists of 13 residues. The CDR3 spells CASSPGASYGYTF. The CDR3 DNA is TGTGCCAGCAGCCCCGGGGCCTCCTATGGCTACACCTTC.

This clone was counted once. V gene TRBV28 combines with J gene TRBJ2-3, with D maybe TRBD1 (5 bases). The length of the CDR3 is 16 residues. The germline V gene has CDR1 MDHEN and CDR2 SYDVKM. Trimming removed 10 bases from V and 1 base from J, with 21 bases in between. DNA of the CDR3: TGTGCCACAGGATCTGGGGCCCCCGGCGGCACAGATACGCAGTATTTT. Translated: CATGSGAPGGTDTQYF.